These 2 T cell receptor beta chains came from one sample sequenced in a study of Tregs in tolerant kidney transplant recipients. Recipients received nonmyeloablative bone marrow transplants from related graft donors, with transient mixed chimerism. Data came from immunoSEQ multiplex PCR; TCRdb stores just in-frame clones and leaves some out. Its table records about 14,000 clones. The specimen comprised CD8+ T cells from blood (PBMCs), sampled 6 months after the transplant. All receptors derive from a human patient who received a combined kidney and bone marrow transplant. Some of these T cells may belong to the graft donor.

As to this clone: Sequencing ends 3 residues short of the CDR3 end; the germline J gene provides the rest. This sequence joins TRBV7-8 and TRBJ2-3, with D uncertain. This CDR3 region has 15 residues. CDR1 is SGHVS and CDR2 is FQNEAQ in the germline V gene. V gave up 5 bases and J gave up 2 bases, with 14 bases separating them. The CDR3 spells CASSVSVSLTDTQYF. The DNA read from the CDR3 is TGTGCCAGCAGCGTAAGCGTCAGCCTCACAGATACG.

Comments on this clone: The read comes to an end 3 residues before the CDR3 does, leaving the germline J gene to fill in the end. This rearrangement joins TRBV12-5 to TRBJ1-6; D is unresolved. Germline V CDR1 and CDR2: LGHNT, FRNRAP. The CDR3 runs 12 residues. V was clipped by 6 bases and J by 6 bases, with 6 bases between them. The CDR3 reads CASGPLNSPLHF. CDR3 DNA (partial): TGTGCTAGTGGCCCACTTAATTCACCC.